This TCR beta chain is drawn from a study of T cells in Graves' hyperthyroidism and ophthalmopathy. Across the study: Peripheral blood was acquired at first diagnosis, ahead of any therapy whatsoever.

Study-wide results and limits: Ophthalmopathy stood apart from stable hyperthyroidism in a 13 V-J model.

Amplified regions were TCR beta CDR3 sequences from RNA transcripts. The HTBI primer set drove a first-round RT-PCR of the TCR CDR3. One entry per CDR3 protein results from TCRdb running MiXCR on the multiplex PCR reads. Of roughly 93,000 distinct CDR3 sequences in the sample, about 51% were seen once. This clonotype was counted many times. Its matching antigen is unknown. Trimming took 6 bases from V and 2 from J; bases not matched to a gene: 6. This CDR3 contains 15 residues. The V gene's germline CDR1 is SGHTA and CDR2 FQGNSA. Thyroid ultrasound and orbital computed tomography, with clinical symptoms and serum thyroxine and TRAb, informed diagnoses.

The sample taken for sequencing was blood. The rearrangement joins TRBV7-2 to TRBJ2-7, with 11 bases that match TRBD2. This TCR derives from a woman aged 40 to 55 with Graves' hyperthyroidism. The CDR3 protein is CASSVLAGVPYEQYF. The CDR3 coding sequence is TGTGCCAGCAGTGTACTAGCGGGAGTTCCCTACGAGCAGTACTTC.